Following are 32 T cell receptor beta chains from one sample sequenced in a study of Tregs in tolerant kidney transplant recipients. Produced via immunoSEQ multiplex PCR; TCRdb's table is partial and in-frame only. This sample yields 200,000 to 300,000 clones, of which approximately 83% are seen a single time; around 0.6% belongs to the top ten. The material sequenced was CD4+ T cells from blood. Receptors were obtained from a human donor in good health.

The gene calls are TRBV7-2 and TRBJ2-1, with TRBD2 matching over 10 bases. The V gene's germline CDR1 is SGHTA and CDR2 FQGNSA. The CDR3 spans 16 residues. V was clipped by 5 bases and J by 3 bases; unmatched bases: 7. The CDR3 DNA sequence: TGTGCCAGCAGCGCTGGACTAGCGGCGGACTACAATGAGCAGTTCTTC. Amino acids: CASSAGLAADYNEQFF.

This clone has a handful of counts. The gene calls are TRBV5-6 and TRBJ2-3; D not resolved. CDR3 length: 14 amino acids. CDR1 SGHDT and CDR2 YYEEEE come from the germline V gene. The V end was cut by 0 bases, the J end by 2 bases, with 7 bases between. The CDR3 DNA reads TGTGCCAGCAGCTTGGGGGGAAACACAGATACGCAGTATTTT. Encoded protein: CASSLGGNTDTQYF.

The chain has TRBV7-2 and TRBJ2-1; D remains unclear. The length of the CDR3 is 14 residues. Trimming left V 5 bases short and J 3 bases short, with 11 bases between. The germline CDR1 and CDR2 sequences are SGHTA and FQGNSA. CDR3 loop: CASSKVGGYNEQFF. The CDR3 nucleotides are TGTGCCAGCAGCAAGGTGGGCGGCTACAATGAGCAGTTCTTC.

The chain is built from TRBV2 and TRBJ1-1; TRBD1 aligns across 8 bases. V lost 5 bases and J lost 4; bases outside the gene matches: 3. Germline values: CDR1 SNHLY, CDR2 FYNNEI. CDR3 length equals 13 residues. CDR3 nucleotides: TGTGCCAGCAGTCTGACAGGGGTCACTGAAGCTTTCTTT. Translated, it gives CASSLTGVTEAFF.

The chain has TRBV2 and TRBJ1-2; 8 bases are shared with TRBD1. J was trimmed by 7 bases and V by 6 bases; bases with no gene match: 7. The germline V gene has CDR1 SNHLY and CDR2 FYNNEI. CDR3 length: 13 amino acids. This CDR3 is CASRGQGVLGYTF. The CDR3 DNA reads as TGTGCCAGCAGAGGACAGGGTGTACTTGGCTACACCTTC.

The rearrangement uses TRBV5-5 and TRBJ2-3, with 7 nucleotides matching TRBD1. CDR1 SGHKS and CDR2 YYEKEE come from the germline V gene (reference sequence). The V segment lost 4 bases and the J segment 5 bases; nucleotides outside the gene matches: 4. The CDR3 is made up of 13 amino acids. DNA of the CDR3: TGTGCCAGCAGCGGTGACAGGGAAGATACGCAGTATTTT. Encoded protein: CASSGDREDTQYF.

This clone was seen just once. V usage is TRBV5-4 and J usage is TRBJ2-3; 7 bases fit TRBD1. This CDR3 spans 14 amino acids. The germline CDR1 and CDR2 sequences are SGHNT and YYREEE (reference sequence). With 2 bases clipped from V and 3 bases from J, the junction kept 3 bases outside the gene matches. The CDR3 loop reads CASSFWDRTDTQYF. CDR3 DNA: TGTGCCAGCAGCTTTTGGGACAGAACAGATACGCAGTATTTT.

The J gene is TRBJ2-1, the V gene TRBV30, with unresolved D. This CDR3 is 13 amino acids long. Trimming cost V 2 bases and J 2 bases, with 7 bases left between them. Germline V lookup: CDR1 GTSNPN, CDR2 SVGIG (reference sequence). As DNA, the CDR3 is TGTGCCTGGAGTTATAAAGCCTACAATGAGCAGTTCTTC. This sequence encodes CAWSYKAYNEQFF.

The J gene is TRBJ2-2, the V gene TRBV6-6, with D hard to call. V lost 5 bases to trimming and J lost 3 bases, with 4 bases between them. The CDR3 totals 12 residues. Germline loops: CDR1 MNHNY, CDR2 SVGAGI (reference sequence). The DNA of the CDR3 is TGTGCCAGCAGTGGTGACACCGGGGAGCTGTTTTTT. Translating it yields CASSGDTGELFF.

This chain connects TRBV7-8 to TRBJ1-5; D may be TRBD1 (5 bases). V gave up 5 bases and J gave up 1 base, with 18 bases separating them. The length of the CDR3 is 17 residues. CDR1 is SGHVS and CDR2 is FQNEAQ in the germline V gene. The chain's CDR3 is CASSAARTGESNQPQHF. DNA of the CDR3: TGTGCCAGCAGCGCCGCCCGGACGGGGGAAAGCAATCAGCCCCAGCATTTT.

This clone was counted a single time. The chain recombines TRBV5-1 with TRBJ2-1; D perhaps matches TRBD2 (6 bases). Trimming cost V 4 bases and J 14 bases, with 19 bases left between them. CDR3 length: 13 residues. From germline, CDR1 is SGHRS and CDR2 YFSETQ. The DNA of the CDR3 is TGCGCCAGCAGCCCCCTGTCCGCGGGACGCAAGTTCTTC. This sequence encodes CASSPLSAGRKFF.

This clone was seen once. The chain employs TRBV6-5 and TRBJ2-7; 8 nucleotides agree with TRBD1. This CDR3 is 15 amino acids long. With V trimmed by 1 base and J by 2 bases, 4 bases remained unmatched. Germline CDR1 reads MNHEY; CDR2 reads SVGAGI. The CDR3 DNA follows: TGTGCCAGCAGTTACTACGGACAGGGCGCCTACGAGCAGTACTTC. This sequence encodes CASSYYGQGAYEQYF.

The chain is built from TRBV5-4 and TRBJ2-2; D may be TRBD2 (5 bases). Germline values: CDR1 SGHNT, CDR2 YYREEE (reference sequence). V was trimmed by 4 bases and J by 2 bases, leaving 12 bases between them. The CDR3 has 15 amino acids. For the CDR3, the DNA is TGTGCCAGCAGCCTAAGGACTGCAAACACCGGGGAGCTGTTTTTT. Translating gives CASSLRTANTGELFF.

J is TRBJ2-7 and V is TRBV7-2; TRBD1 agrees at 7 bases. With V trimmed by 5 bases and J by 3 bases, 4 bases remained unmatched. Germline lookup yields CDR1 SGHTA and CDR2 FQGNSA. The CDR3 sequence is 13 residues long. CDR3 DNA: TGTGCCAGCAGCAGGACAGGACTCTACGAGCAGTACTTC. Amino acid sequence: CASSRTGLYEQYF.

The rearrangement links TRBV30 to TRBJ2-2, with D tentatively TRBD2 (7 bases). The CDR3 is made up of 14 amino acids. The ends were cut back, 4 bases at V and 1 base at J, with 10 bases in the middle. CDR1 GTSNPN and CDR2 SVGIG come from the germline V gene (reference sequence). Here the CDR3 reads CAWTGGGNTGELFF. Written as DNA, the CDR3 is TGTGCCTGGACGGGGGGCGGGAACACCGGGGAGCTGTTTTTT.

The rearrangement joins TRBV19 to TRBJ1-2; D not certain. The CDR3 totals 12 residues. Germline V gives CDR1 LNHDA, CDR2 SQIVND (reference sequence). Trimming shortened V by 2 bases and J by 8 bases, and 9 bases separated the two germline ends. CDR3 loop: CASSILGSGYTF. The CDR3 nucleotides are TGTGCCAGTAGTATATTGGGAAGCGGCTACACCTTC.

The genes are TRBV10-1 and TRBJ2-2; D ambiguous. Germline CDR1 reads WNHNN; CDR2 reads SYGVQD (reference sequence). CDR3 length: 14 residues. Trimming took off 5 bases at V and 0 bases at J, with 7 bases between the two ends. CDR3 bases: TGCGCCAGCAGTACCACGACGAACACCGGGGAGCTGTTTTTT. Protein: CASSTTTNTGELFF.

CDR3 in DNA: TGTGCCATCACCCCGGGACTTCCTCTTTCGGACGAGCAGTACTTC. Its translation is CAITPGLPLSDEQYF. The chain uses TRBV10-3 and TRBJ2-7, with a possible D match to TRBD2 (6 bases). Trimming took 7 bases from V and 5 from J, leaving 21 bases between them. Looked up from germline, CDR1 is ENHRY and CDR2 is SYGVKD. CDR3 length equals 15 residues.

This clone showed up just a few times. The chain uses TRBV5-4 and TRBJ1-3; 7 nucleotides match TRBD1. The CDR3 is made up of 17 amino acids. Germline V gene sequence: CDR1 SGHNT, CDR2 YYREEE (reference sequence). Trimming removed 4 bases from V and 2 bases from J; junction bases left unmatched: 12. CDR3 amino acids: CASSHPSARGTGNTIYF. In DNA form, the CDR3 reads TGTGCCAGCAGCCATCCATCTGCCAGGGGGACTGGAAACACCATATATTTT.

The chain combines TRBV18 with TRBJ2-1, with D possibly matching TRBD2 (5 bases). The CDR3 is made up of 15 amino acids. Germline CDR1 reads KGHSH; CDR2 reads LQKENI. V lost 3 bases to trimming and J lost 0 bases, with 9 bases between them. CDR3 sequence (DNA): TGTGCCAGCTCACCGGACTCCATCTCCTACAATGAGCAGTTCTTC. Its protein is CASSPDSISYNEQFF.

V is TRBV7-9 and J is TRBJ1-4; D is unclear. The CDR3 covers 15 residues. Deletions cut 0 bases from V and 1 base from J, with 6 bases between. Looked up from germline, CDR1 is SEHNR and CDR2 is FQNEAQ (reference sequence). The CDR3 region is CASSLAVRTNEKLFF. CDR3 in DNA: TGTGCCAGCAGCTTAGCTGTCAGAACTAATGAAAAACTGTTTTTT.

CDR3 in amino acids: CASSPGQNYGYTF. The CDR3 bases are TGTGCCAGCTCACCGGGACAGAACTATGGCTACACCTTC. This sequence joins TRBV18 and TRBJ1-2, with 7 bases aligning to TRBD1. The CDR3 contains 13 residues. Germline V gene data show CDR1 as KGHSH and CDR2 as LQKENI. The ends lost 3 bases at V and 2 bases at J; junction bases unmatched: 0.

The J gene is TRBJ1-4, the V gene TRBV6-4; 9 nucleotides align to TRBD1. The germline V gene has CDR1 MRHNA and CDR2 SNTAGT. Trimming took 6 bases from V and 8 from J; bases not matched to a gene: 16. The CDR3 runs to 17 residues. DNA of the CDR3: TGTGCCAGCAGCCTCGGGTTATTTTCCGGGACAGGGGAAAAACTGTTTTTT. Its protein is CASSLGLFSGTGEKLFF.

The chain carries TRBV14 and TRBJ1-3; D may be TRBD1 (6 bases). CDR1 is SGHDN, CDR2 FVKESK, per germline. Trimming removed 4 bases from V and 4 bases from J, with 14 bases in between. This CDR3 contains 15 residues. CDR3 DNA: TGTGCCAGCAGCCGAGACCACGGGACAGGAAACACCATATATTTT. Translated, it gives CASSRDHGTGNTIYF.

This clone was detected only a few times. Within the sample, other DNA sequences also encode this same CDR3. The chain combines TRBV2 with TRBJ1-2; D is unclear. V was cut by 3 bases and J by 5 bases, with 7 bases left in between. Germline loops: CDR1 SNHLY, CDR2 FYNNEI. The CDR3 runs to 12 residues. The DNA for the CDR3 is TGTGCCAGCAGTGATCGGGGTTATGGCTACACCTTC. As protein: CASSDRGYGYTF. The variable domain in full, with the rest retrieved from reference TRBV2 and TRBJ1-2, is EPEVTQTPSHQVTQMGQEVILRCVPISNHLYFYWYRQILGQKVEFLVSFYNNEISEKSEIFDDQFSVERPDGSNFTLKIRSTKLEDSAMYFCASSDRGYGYTFGSGTRLTVV.

The chain is built from TRBV18 and TRBJ1-1; 9 bases are a match to TRBD1. V shed 4 bases, J shed 4 bases, and the junction held 4 bases outside the gene matches. Germline V gene lookup returns CDR1 KGHSH and CDR2 LQKENI. This CDR3 contains 14 residues. For the CDR3, the DNA is TGTGCCAGCTCACTCGGGACAGGGATCACTGAAGCTTTCTTT. Translating gives CASSLGTGITEAFF.

On this clone itself: This CDR3 fails to terminate in the conserved phenylalanine or tryptophan, so it likely reflects a read error. The chain combines TRBV4-1 with TRBJ1-2; 10 nucleotides line up with TRBD1. With 2 bases clipped from V and 8 bases from J, the junction kept 5 bases outside the gene matches. In germline, CDR1 is MGHRA, CDR2 YSYEKL. This CDR3 region has 14 residues. This chain's CDR3 is CASSQTGTGVGYTV. The CDR3 coding sequence is TGCGCCAGCAGCCAAACCGGGACAGGGGTCGGCTACACCGTC.

CDR3 sequence reads: CASSPPLPGGAFF. The CDR3 nucleotides read TGTGCCAGCTCACCACCGCTTCCCGGGGGTGCTTTCTTT. The rearrangement joins TRBV18 to TRBJ1-1; tentatively, D is TRBD1 (5 bases). CDR3 length equals 13 residues. The V and J ends lost 0 bases and 11 bases respectively, with 13 bases between them. Germline CDR1 and CDR2: KGHSH and LQKENI.

The V call is TRBV2, the J call TRBJ1-1, with TRBD1 identical over 7 bases. CDR3 length: 14 residues. CDR1 is SNHLY, CDR2 FYNNEI, per germline. V lost 8 bases to trimming and J lost 0 bases; unmatched junction nucleotides: 6. CDR3 in amino acids: CASDEGAMNTEAFF. In DNA form, the CDR3 reads TGTGCCAGCGATGAGGGGGCTATGAACACTGAAGCTTTCTTT. Combining the CDR3 with reference TRBV2 and TRBJ1-1 gives the whole variable domain EPEVTQTPSHQVTQMGQEVILRCVPISNHLYFYWYRQILGQKVEFLVSFYNNEISEKSEIFDDQFSVERPDGSNFTLKIRSTKLEDSAMYFCASDEGAMNTEAFFGQGTRLTVV.

A few counts support this clone. The chain couples TRBV11-2 to TRBJ2-7; 11 bases are a match to TRBD1. With V trimmed by 2 bases and J by 6 bases, 6 bases remained unmatched. This CDR3 region has 15 residues. Germline V lookup: CDR1 SGHAT, CDR2 FQNNGV. CDR3 amino acids: CASSLWSGTGGEQYF. In nucleotides, the CDR3 is TGTGCCAGCAGCTTATGGTCGGGGACAGGGGGCGAGCAGTACTTC.

The chain couples TRBV2 to TRBJ1-1; 9 positions agree with TRBD1. J lost 7 bases, V lost 6 bases, and 3 bases had no gene match. The CDR3 covers 12 residues. Germline V gene sequence: CDR1 SNHLY, CDR2 FYNNEI. The CDR3 DNA reads TGTGCCAGCAGGGGGACAGGGATTGAAGCTTTCTTT. Its translation is CASRGTGIEAFF.

The V call is TRBV29-1, the J call TRBJ2-7, with 11 bases fitting TRBD2. Germline-derived CDR1 and CDR2 are SQVTM and ANQGSEA. V dropped 4 bases and J dropped 6; count of bases not matched to a gene: 11. CDR3 size: 15 residues. CDR3 bases: TGCAGCGTTGTGGGAGCAGCTAGCGGGGGGCTCGAGCAGTACTTC. This translates into CSVVGAASGGLEQYF.